One sample yielded the 13 T cell receptor beta chains listed below, sequenced in a study of T cell clonality in common variable immunodeficiency (dated by TCRdb to 2014 to 2015). Library preparation used the immunoSEQ multiplex PCR assay. TCRdb took over this immuneACCESS table, retaining in-frame rearrangements with V and J assigned. Such tables are incomplete; in checked studies, under half of the missing clones stem from an unresolved V gene, and the remainder is unexplained. In this sample the table shows about 44,000 clones, and no singletons are among them. The top ten hold 10% of the sample. The specimen was peripheral blood mononuclear cells. The receptor set was obtained from a person aged 18 to 75 in good health.

This clone was observed at least ten times. The sequence runs out 3 residues before the end of the CDR3; the remainder is reconstructed from the germline J gene. J is TRBJ2-1 and V is TRBV6-2 or TRBV6-3; the D is unclear. V was clipped by 4 bases and J by 5 bases, with 6 bases between them. Germline values: CDR1 MNHEY, CDR2 SVGEGT. This CDR3 is built from 12 residues. The CDR3 reads CASSLGHNEQFF. The CDR3 bases that were read are TGTGCCAGCAGTTTAGGGCACAATGAG.

This clone has ten or more counts. The read is 3 residues too short to cover the CDR3 end, so that end is filled in from the germline J gene. The chain employs TRBV7-6 and TRBJ1-2; 9 bases are a match to TRBD1. This CDR3 region has 14 residues. The V segment lost 2 bases and the J segment 7 bases; nucleotides outside the gene matches: 5. In germline, CDR1 is SGHVS, CDR2 FNYEAQ. The CDR3 spells CASSLTGGASGYTF. The sequenced part of the CDR3 DNA is TGTGCCAGCAGCTTAACAGGGGGCGCTTCTGGC.

This clone was recorded many times. CDR3 DNA, as far as it was read: TGTGCCAGCAGTCGGGACAGGCAAGAGACC. It specifies CASSRDRQET. The full CDR3 sequence reads CASSRDRQETQYF. V usage is TRBV27 and J usage is TRBJ2-5, with 8 nucleotides matching TRBD1. The missing CDR3 end, 3 residues past where the read stops, is filled in from the germline J gene. CDR1 is MNHEY and CDR2 is SMNVEV in the germline V gene (reference sequence). The CDR3 is 13 residues long. Trimming took 5 bases from V and 2 from J; bases not matched to a gene: 1.

This clone was seen at least ten times. The read ends 3 residues shy of where the CDR3 ends; the end is completed using the germline J gene. The chain employs TRBV29-1 and TRBJ2-7; TRBD2 might be the D (6 bases). The length of the CDR3 is 14 residues. Trimming pared 6 bases from V and 0 bases from J, leaving 15 bases between. CDR1 is SQVTM and CDR2 is ANQGSEA in the germline V gene. The DNA read from the CDR3 is TGCAGCGTGGGGCCGGTGGGGGGCTCCTACGAG. It codes for CSVGPVGGSYE. The CDR3 in full is CSVGPVGGSYEQYF.

This clone was found many times. The CDR3 end is not reached by the read, which stops 3 residues before it; the germline J gene fills it in. The chain combines TRBV5-6 with TRBJ2-1; D might be TRBD2 (5 bases). The CDR3 extends over 14 amino acids. The germline V and J ends were trimmed by 3 bases and 8 bases, with 15 bases remaining between them. Germline CDR1 reads SGHDT; CDR2 reads YYEEEE. The sequenced CDR3 bases are TGTGCCAGCAGCTCTCAGGTTCTCGGGGATGAG. The encoded protein is CASSSQVLGDE. The full CDR3 protein reads CASSSQVLGDEQFF.

This clone was recorded many times. Germline is not matched at one junction end, which may reflect a read error. The read terminates 3 residues before the CDR3 end, so the remaining end is supplied by the germline J gene. V and J are TRBV4-2 and TRBJ2-7; a possible D gene is TRBD1 (5 bases). Germline CDR1 and CDR2: LGHNA and YNFKEQ. This CDR3 contains 17 residues. CDR3 DNA (partial): TGCGCCAGCAGCCGGAAAGAGTCGAGACAGCGTCTCTACGAG. Its protein is CASSRKESRQRLYE. The CDR3 in full is CASSRKESRQRLYEQYF.

This clone was counted at least ten times. With the read ending 3 residues before the CDR3 end, the germline J gene is used to fill in that end. The chain couples TRBV7-6 to TRBJ2-6; 7 bases agree with TRBD1. The trim removed 5 bases at V and 0 bases at J, leaving 7 bases unmatched. The V gene's germline CDR1 is SGHVS and CDR2 FNYEAQ. This CDR3 is built from 17 residues. CDR3 bases read: TGTGCCAGCAGCCCAATGGACAGGACCTCTGGGGCCAACGTC. Translating it yields CASSPMDRTSGANV. From start to end, the CDR3 is CASSPMDRTSGANVLTF.

This clone was seen many times. Read sequence stops 3 residues before the CDR3 end, and the germline J gene provides the missing end. V usage is TRBV18 and J usage is TRBJ1-1; 8 nucleotides align to TRBD1. The V and J ends lost 3 bases and 3 bases, in that order; junction bases with no gene match: 12. CDR1 and CDR2 (germline): KGHSH, LQKENI. CDR3 size: 17 residues. This CDR3 reads CASSPIAQGAIDTEAFF. The CDR3 bases that were read are TGTGCCAGCTCACCCATCGCTCAGGGGGCTATCGACACTGAA. The full variable domain, with the rest looked up from reference TRBV18 and TRBJ1-1, is NAGVMQNPRHLVRRRGQEARLRCSPMKGHSHVYWYRQLPEEGLKFMVYLQKENIIDESGMPKERFSAEFPKEGPSILRIQQVVRGDSAAYFCASSPIAQGAIDTEAFFGQGTRLTVV.

Ten or more counts support this clone. The CDR3 extends 3 residues past the end of the read, so its final part is completed from the germline J gene. The V and J genes are TRBV19 and TRBJ1-2; 10 bases map to TRBD1. V gave up 6 bases and J gave up 6 bases; unmatched junction bases: 4. There are 13 residues in the CDR3. Germline values: CDR1 LNHDA, CDR2 SQIVND (reference sequence). CDR3 DNA, as far as it was read: TGTGCCAGTAGCAGACAGGGGGCTAATGGC. It encodes CASSRQGANG. The CDR3 reads in full as CASSRQGANGYTF.

The table lists this clone with a few counts. The sequence runs out 3 residues before the end of the CDR3; the remainder is reconstructed from the germline J gene. The rearrangement joins TRBV7-9 to TRBJ2-7, with a weak D call TRBD2 (7 bases). Germline assignment: CDR1 SEHNR and CDR2 FQNEAQ (reference sequence). Trimming shortened V by 6 bases and J by 2 bases, and 11 bases separated the two germline ends. The length of the CDR3 is 13 residues. The CDR3: CASRGGAPYEQYF. The covered CDR3 bases are TGTGCCAGCAGAGGGGGGGCCCCCTACGAG.

In this sample, this clone turned up a few times. The read falls 3 residues short of the CDR3 end, and the missing part is taken from the germline J gene. The chain joins TRBV2 to TRBJ1-2, with D maybe TRBD1 (5 bases). This CDR3 is 13 amino acids long. Germline-derived CDR1 and CDR2 are SNHLY and FYNNEI. The CDR3 region is CASSEAREAGYTF. The CDR3 DNA, read in part, is TGTGCCAGCAGTGAAGCCAGGGAAGCGGGC.

This clone has a count of ten or more. The CDR3 reads CASSLTGSSGDEQYF. The part of the CDR3 DNA that was read is TGTGCCAGCAGCTTAACCGGCTCTAGCGGGGACGAG. This rearrangement joins TRBV7-3 to TRBJ2-7, with TRBD2 matching over 9 bases. The read finishes 3 residues shy of the CDR3 end, and the germline J gene is used to complete it. V gave up 0 bases and J gave up 5 bases; unmatched junction bases: 5. Germline V gene data show CDR1 as SGHTA and CDR2 as FQGTGA. The CDR3 contains 15 residues.

The table lists this clone with many counts. With the read ending 3 residues before the CDR3 end, the germline J gene is used to fill in that end. The genes are TRBV6-2 or TRBV6-3 and TRBJ2-1; 10 bases agree with TRBD2. In germline, CDR1 is MNHEY, CDR2 SVGEGT. The CDR3 contains 16 residues. V dropped 6 bases and J dropped 7; count of bases not matched to a gene: 12. The sequenced part of the CDR3 DNA is TGTGCCAGCAGGGCCCTACTAGCGGGGTCGAGGAATGAG. Encoded protein: CASRALLAGSRNE. The full CDR3 protein reads CASRALLAGSRNEQFF.